These 8 T cell receptor beta chains originate from one sample sequenced in a study of Graves' ophthalmopathy and Graves' hyperthyroidism. Amplification targeted the TCR beta CDR3 regions, with RNA transcripts as the source material. HTBI-primed first-round RT-PCR preceded second-round multiplex PCR. A single record per CDR3 protein comes from TCRdb applying MiXCR to the multiplex PCR reads. The table includes roughly 410,000 distinct CDR3 sequences, less than 20% detected once. The source material was peripheral blood. The origin of the receptors is a woman younger than 30 with stable Graves' hyperthyroidism.

This clonotype was observed many times. An end of the junction differs from the germline gene, which may be a read error. The gene calls are TRBV19 and TRBJ1-1; D might be TRBD1 (6 bases). There are 15 residues in the CDR3. In germline, CDR1 is LNHDA, CDR2 SQIVND (reference sequence). For the CDR3, the DNA is TGTGCCAGTAGACATCCGGGACAAGGGAACGCTGAAGCTTTCTTT. As protein: CASRHPGQGNAEAFF.

A few counts support this clonotype. The chain links TRBV5-6 to TRBJ2-7; D may be TRBD1 or TRBD2 (5 bases each). The germline gives CDR1 SGHDT, CDR2 YYEEEE. Trimming pared 2 bases from V and 3 bases from J, leaving 15 bases between. This CDR3 region has 15 residues. CDR3 DNA sequence: TGTGCCAGCAGCTTAGTTGGGACCAACCGCTACGAGCAGTACTTC. It encodes CASSLVGTNRYEQYF. Full variable domain (missing parts from reference TRBV5-6 and TRBJ2-7): DAGVTQSPTHLIKTRGQQVTLRCSPKSGHDTVSWYQQALGQGPQFIFQYYEEEERQRGNFPDRFSGHQFPNYSSELNVNALLLGDSALYLCASSLVGTNRYEQYFGPGTRLTVT.

The sample holds many counts of this clonotype. The chain employs TRBV6-1 and TRBJ1-6; D is undetermined. Trimming removed 8 bases at V and 4 bases at J, with 12 bases between. CDR1 and CDR2 (germline): MNHNS, SASEGT. The CDR3 extends over 14 amino acids. The CDR3 nucleotides read TGTGCCAGCGGGCGCCCCGATTATAATTCACCCCTCCACTTT. It is translated as CASGRPDYNSPLHF.

This clonotype appeared many times. This chain joins TRBV20-1 and TRBJ1-5, with a tentative D call TRBD1 (5 bases). Looked up from germline, CDR1 is DFQATT and CDR2 is SNEGSKA (reference sequence). The CDR3 extends over 14 amino acids. Trimming cost V 0 bases and J 8 bases, with 14 bases left between them. The CDR3 sequence is CSAREGGLGEPQHF. The CDR3 nucleotides are TGCAGTGCTAGAGAGGGTGGACTGGGGGAGCCCCAGCATTTT.

In its sample, this clonotype was seen many times. V is TRBV3-1 and J is TRBJ2-5; no clear D. Deletions cut 3 bases from V and 5 bases from J, with 7 bases between. The CDR3 has 12 residues. Germline loops: CDR1 LGHDT, CDR2 YNNKEL (reference sequence). The CDR3 is CASSQIRETQYF. CDR3 in DNA: TGTGCCAGCAGCCAGATTCGGGAGACCCAGTACTTC.

This clonotype was found a few times. The chain combines TRBV10-3 with TRBJ1-1; D is undetermined. Trimming stripped 11 bases from V and 5 bases from J, with 15 bases between. The CDR3 is 12 amino acids. Per the germline V gene, CDR1 is ENHRY and CDR2 is SYGVKD. The CDR3: CAAGGSDTEAFF. CDR3 DNA sequence: TGTGCCGCTGGAGGGTCGGATACTGAAGCTTTCTTT.

At least ten counts were recorded for this clonotype. The CDR3 sequence is CAISDNRMLAAQETQYF. CDR3 DNA: TGTGCCATCAGTGACAATCGAATGCTAGCGGCACAAGAGACCCAGTACTTC. The chain carries TRBV10-3 and TRBJ2-5; 7 bases match TRBD2. Germline CDR1 and CDR2: ENHRY and SYGVKD. The CDR3 runs 17 residues. V lost 3 bases, J lost 2 bases, and 12 bases stayed unmatched.

There are many counts of this clonotype. This chain joins TRBV12-3 or TRBV12-4 and TRBJ2-7; 7 nucleotides align to TRBD1. The trim removed 5 bases at V and 7 bases at J, leaving 11 bases unmatched. The CDR3 is 14 residues long. The DNA for the CDR3 is TGTGCCAGCAGTCTAAAGACAGGGTCGTGGGAGCAGTACTTC. This sequence encodes CASSLKTGSWEQYF.